Each of the 27 T cell receptor beta chains below was sequenced from the same sample in a study of blood T cell repertoires in COVID-19 (dated by TCRdb to 2019 to 2021). The library was produced with the immunoSEQ multiplex PCR assay. TCRdb took over this immuneACCESS table, retaining in-frame rearrangements with V and J assigned. Such tables are incomplete; in checked studies, under half of the missing clones stem from an unresolved V gene, and the remainder is unexplained. In this sample the table shows 200,000 to 250,000 clones, 81% of which occur a single time. The ten largest make up just under 9% of the sample. The source material was PBMCs or T cells enriched from blood (not recorded which). These receptors originate from a woman between 45 and 65 years old with acute COVID-19.

V and J are TRBV28 and TRBJ2-1; possible D gene TRBD2, 6 bases. The germline gives CDR1 MDHEN, CDR2 SYDVKM. With 4 bases removed from V and 3 bases from J, the gap between germline ends came to 7 bases. The CDR3 spans 13 residues. The CDR3 DNA is TGTGCCAGCAGTTCAGCGGGCTACAATGAGCAGTTCTTC. It translates to CASSSAGYNEQFF.

This clone was recorded once. This rearrangement joins TRBV4-3 to TRBJ2-5, with D possibly being TRBD1 (6 bases). Trimming removed 0 bases from V and 5 bases from J, with 19 bases in between. This CDR3 has 17 residues. Germline CDR1 is LGHNA and CDR2 is YSLEER. As DNA, the CDR3 is TGCGCCAGCAGCCAAGATCATTCCTTCACAGGGACGGAGACCCAGTACTTC. Protein: CASSQDHSFTGTETQYF.

This chain links TRBV19 with TRBJ2-7, with 7 bases that match TRBD2. Losses at the gene ends were 1 base for V and 5 bases for J; bases not matched to a gene: 8. There are 15 residues in the CDR3. The V gene's germline CDR1 is LNHDA and CDR2 SQIVND (reference sequence). The CDR3 loop is CASSIGGGGPNEQYF. CDR3 nucleotides: TGTGCCAGTAGTATAGGTGGGGGAGGGCCGAACGAGCAGTACTTC.

The chain is built from TRBV23-1 and TRBJ2-1, with 7 nucleotides matching TRBD1. TRBV23-1 is flagged as an ORF with uncertain function. Germline trimming cut 1 base from V and 8 bases from J; bases unmatched to any gene: 26. The CDR3 has 21 residues. The CDR3 protein is CASSQFEGREGTGVVVDEQFF. CDR3 DNA: TGCGCCAGCAGTCAATTCGAGGGGAGAGAAGGAACAGGGGTCGTTGTCGATGAGCAGTTCTTC.

The chain couples TRBV20-1 to TRBJ1-2; 10 bases fit TRBD1. The CDR3 sequence is 16 residues long. The V segment lost 3 bases and the J segment 6 bases; nucleotides outside the gene matches: 13. Germline-derived CDR1 and CDR2 are DFQATT and SNEGSKA (reference sequence). Here the CDR3 reads CSASRGTGVGGDGYTF. CDR3 coding DNA: TGCAGTGCTAGTCGTGGGACAGGGGTAGGAGGGGATGGCTACACCTTC.

The rearrangement uses TRBV11-1 and TRBJ1-1; the D is unclear. The CDR3 has 14 amino acids. Trimming took 3 bases from V and 2 from J, leaving 10 bases between them. Germline-derived CDR1 and CDR2 are SGHAT and FQDESV (reference sequence). CDR3: CASSFLPGNTEAFF. CDR3 nucleotide sequence: TGTGCCAGCAGCTTTCTTCCAGGCAACACTGAAGCTTTCTTT. The whole variable domain, filled in from reference TRBV11-1 and TRBJ1-1, reads EAEVAQSPRYKITEKSQAVAFWCDPISGHATLYWYRQILGQGPELLVQFQDESVVDDSQLPKDRFSAERLKGVDSTLKIQPAELGDSAMYLCASSFLPGNTEAFFGQGTRLTVV.

The J gene is TRBJ2-7, the V gene TRBV7-9; tentative D call: TRBD2 (6 bases). Germline CDR1 is SEHNR and CDR2 is FQNEAQ (reference sequence). Trimming shortened V by 2 bases and J by 4 bases, and 12 bases separated the two germline ends. This CDR3 contains 14 residues. The CDR3 spells CASSLKGLEYEQYF. The CDR3 nucleotides read TGTGCCAGCAGCTTAAAGGGACTTGAATACGAGCAGTACTTC.

V gene TRBV18 combines with J gene TRBJ2-7; tentative D call: TRBD1 (5 bases). The V and J ends lost 3 bases and 4 bases respectively, with 10 bases between them. Germline V gene sequence: CDR1 KGHSH, CDR2 LQKENI. The CDR3 runs 13 residues. The CDR3 sequence: CASSPRSGYEQYF. The CDR3 DNA reads as TGTGCCAGCTCACCCAGATCAGGGTACGAGCAGTACTTC.

V and J are TRBV27 and TRBJ1-5; D is undetermined. The CDR3 contains 13 residues. CDR1 and CDR2 (germline): MNHEY, SMNVEV (reference sequence). Trimming stripped 1 base from V and 8 bases from J, with 9 bases between. The CDR3 DNA follows: TGTGCCAGCAGTTTATACAAGGAGGAGCCCCAGCATTTT. This translates into CASSLYKEEPQHF.

The chain couples TRBV7-9 to TRBJ1-4; TRBD1 matches 7 bases. V shed 6 bases and J 7 bases; nucleotides not matched to a gene: 8. Germline V gives CDR1 SEHNR, CDR2 FQNEAQ (reference sequence). The CDR3 has 14 residues. CDR3 loop: CASRPRGSGEKLFF. The CDR3 nucleotides read TGTGCCAGCAGGCCCAGGGGGTCGGGTGAAAAACTGTTTTTT.

The chain joins TRBV7-2 to TRBJ1-3; the D is unclear. The CDR3 has 15 amino acids. The V and J ends lost 1 base and 4 bases respectively, with 11 bases between them. CDR1 is SGHTA, CDR2 FQGNSA, per germline. CDR3 in amino acids: CASSLGVSGGNTIYF. Written as DNA, the CDR3 is TGTGCCAGCAGCTTAGGGGTCAGCGGGGGAAACACCATATATTTT.

This clone was seen more than once but under ten times. V usage is TRBV6-4 and J usage is TRBJ1-2; TRBD1 agrees at 7 bases. This CDR3 has 15 amino acids. J gave up 2 bases and V 0 bases, and 3 bases lay outside the gene matches. Germline V gives CDR1 MRHNA, CDR2 SNTAGT. CDR3 region: CASSDSAGGNYGYTF. In DNA, the CDR3 is TGTGCCAGCAGTGACTCCGCAGGGGGGAACTATGGCTACACCTTC.

CDR3 in DNA: TGCGCCAGCCGGACATCCTCTGGAAACACCATATATTTT. Its translation is CASRTSSGNTIYF. V and J are TRBV10-2 and TRBJ1-3; weak D call: TRBD1 (5 bases). The CDR3 covers 13 residues. CDR1 WSHSY and CDR2 SAAADI come from the germline V gene. The V end lost 8 bases, the J end lost 0 bases, and 8 bases lay between the germline ends.

This clone showed up just once. The chain employs TRBV27 and TRBJ1-1; 7 bases line up with TRBD1. The V segment lost 3 bases and the J segment 5 bases; nucleotides outside the gene matches: 9. The CDR3 contains 15 residues. Germline CDR1 is MNHEY and CDR2 is SMNVEV (reference sequence). The CDR3 protein is CASSFYPEQGTEAFF. The CDR3 DNA reads TGTGCCAGCAGTTTCTACCCCGAACAGGGGACTGAAGCTTTCTTT.

The V and J genes are TRBV15 and TRBJ2-3, with D tentatively TRBD1 (5 bases). The CDR3 extends over 13 amino acids. V shed 5 bases and J shed 0 bases, with 6 bases lying between them. Germline CDR1 LNHNV, CDR2 YYDKDF (reference sequence). CDR3 protein: CATSAGSTDTQYF. Written as DNA, the CDR3 is TGTGCCACCAGCGCAGGGAGCACAGATACGCAGTATTTT.

By proportion, this clone is medium-sized (0.01 to 0.1%). The rearrangement uses TRBV19 and TRBJ2-4, with 7 bases that match TRBD1. J gave up 4 bases and V 3 bases, and 6 bases lay outside the gene matches. Per germline, CDR1 LNHDA and CDR2 SQIVND (reference sequence). There are 15 residues in the CDR3. The CDR3 DNA sequence: TGTGCCAGTAGTATGGAAGGGACAGTAAAAAACATTCAGTACTTC. It codes for CASSMEGTVKNIQYF.

The chain joins TRBV5-3 to TRBJ1-5; tentative D call: TRBD1 (6 bases). TRBV5-3 is known as an ORF, though its function is uncertain. Trimming shortened V by 5 bases and J by 0 bases, and 9 bases separated the two germline ends. The CDR3 covers 14 residues. CDR3 coding DNA: TGTGCCAGAAGGGGGGCCTATAGCAATCAGCCCCAGCATTTT. It is translated as CARRGAYSNQPQHF.

The gene calls are TRBV7-6 and TRBJ1-3; D remains ambiguous. Trimming pared 1 base from V and 0 bases from J, leaving 13 bases between. The CDR3 runs 17 residues. From germline, CDR1 is SGHVS and CDR2 FNYEAQ. The CDR3 DNA reads as TGTGCCAGCAGCTTAGTAGGTCTCCGGAGCTCTGGAAACACCATATATTTT. This gives the protein CASSLVGLRSSGNTIYF.

The genes are TRBV15 and TRBJ1-5; 9 nucleotides match TRBD1. V was clipped by 4 bases and J by 0 bases; unmatched bases: 10. CDR3 length equals 18 residues. Germline assignment: CDR1 LNHNV and CDR2 YYDKDF (reference sequence). The CDR3 DNA sequence: TGTGCCACCAGCAAAACAGGGGGCAACGCATATAGCAATCAGCCCCAGCATTTT. Its protein is CATSKTGGNAYSNQPQHF.

The chain uses TRBV12-3 or TRBV12-4 and TRBJ1-6; TRBD1 aligns across 7 bases. Unmatched junction bases numbered 8, after V lost 8 bases and J lost 10 bases. The CDR3 consists of 13 residues. The CDR3 DNA reads as TGTGCCAGCGGGTACAGGGGTAGCTCACCCCTCCACTTT. This sequence encodes CASGYRGSSPLHF.

This clone was seen only a few times. An end of the junction does not agree with germline; a read error may underlie this. The chain joins TRBV7-7 to TRBJ2-7; weak D call: TRBD1 (6 bases). Germline-derived CDR1 and CDR2 are SSHAT and FNYEAQ (reference sequence). The CDR3 runs 15 residues. The CDR3 is CASSYRPGDTYEQYF. The CDR3 region has the DNA TGTGCTAGCAGCTACCGGCCAGGGGATACCTACGAGCAGTACTTC.

The chain links TRBV12-3 or TRBV12-4 to TRBJ1-2; D call uncertain. The ends were cut back, 6 bases at V and 3 bases at J, with 8 bases in the middle. The CDR3 runs to 12 residues. Here the CDR3 reads CASSLADYGYTF. CDR3 DNA: TGTGCCAGCAGCCTGGCGGACTATGGCTACACCTTC.

The chain is built from TRBV6-4 and TRBJ2-1; tentative D call: TRBD1 (6 bases). Trimming took off 4 bases at V and 7 bases at J, with 17 bases between the two ends. The germline gives CDR1 MRHNA, CDR2 SNTAGT. CDR3 length equals 15 residues. CDR3 DNA: TGTGCCAGCAGTGTTGAAAACAGGGCAGGGAATGAGCAGTTCTTC. Encoded protein: CASSVENRAGNEQFF.

The chain couples TRBV7-9 to TRBJ2-2; 14 bases match TRBD2. Germline CDR1 SEHNR, CDR2 FQNEAQ (reference sequence). This CDR3 spans 15 amino acids. Trimming at V came to 9 bases and at J to 6 bases, leaving 6 bases not matched to a gene. The DNA for the CDR3 is TGTGCCAGTAAGACTAGCGGGGGGGCTCCCGGGGAGCTGTTTTTT. Amino acid sequence: CASKTSGGAPGELFF.

The chain combines TRBV7-2 with TRBJ1-4, with 7 bases fitting TRBD1. V shed 5 bases, J shed 0 bases, and the junction held 6 bases outside the gene matches. Looked up from germline, CDR1 is SGHTA and CDR2 is FQGNSA. The CDR3 extends over 16 amino acids. The CDR3 spells CASSLSQGATNEKLFF. In DNA form, the CDR3 reads TGTGCCAGCAGCCTCTCCCAGGGGGCAACTAATGAAAAACTGTTTTTT.

This chain uses TRBV5-1 with TRBJ2-2; D might be TRBD1 (5 bases). The CDR3 is made up of 15 amino acids. Deletions cut 1 base from V and 2 bases from J, with 9 bases between. Germline CDR1 reads SGHRS; CDR2 reads YFSETQ. CDR3 residues: CASSLWQGNTGELFF. The CDR3 region has the DNA TGCGCCAGCAGCTTGTGGCAGGGAAACACCGGGGAGCTGTTTTTT.

The rearrangement links TRBV3-1 (or the pseudogene TRBV3-2) to TRBJ2-7; 12 bases align to TRBD2. Germline V gene data show CDR1 as LGHDT and CDR2 as YNNKEL (reference sequence). CDR3 length: 20 residues. Trimming took 1 base from V and 2 from J; bases not matched to a gene: 15. This CDR3 is CASSQARLGSSGRATYEQYF. CDR3 in DNA: TGTGCCAGCAGCCAAGCCCGTCTTGGGTCTAGCGGGAGGGCTACCTACGAGCAGTACTTC.